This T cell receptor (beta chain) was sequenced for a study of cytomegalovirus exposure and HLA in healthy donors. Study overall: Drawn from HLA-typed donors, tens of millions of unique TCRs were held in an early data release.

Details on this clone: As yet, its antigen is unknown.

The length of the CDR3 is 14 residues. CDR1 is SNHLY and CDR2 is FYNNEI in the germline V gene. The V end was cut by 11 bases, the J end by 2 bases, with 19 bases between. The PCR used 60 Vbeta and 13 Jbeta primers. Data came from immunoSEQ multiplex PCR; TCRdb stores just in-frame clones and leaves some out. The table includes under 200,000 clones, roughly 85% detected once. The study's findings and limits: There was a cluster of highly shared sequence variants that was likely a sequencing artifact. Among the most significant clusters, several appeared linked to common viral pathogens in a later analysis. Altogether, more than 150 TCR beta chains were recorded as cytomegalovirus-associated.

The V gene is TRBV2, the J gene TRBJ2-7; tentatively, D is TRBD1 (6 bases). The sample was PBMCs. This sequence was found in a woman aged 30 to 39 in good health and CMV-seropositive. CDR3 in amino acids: CAADYRASAYEQYF. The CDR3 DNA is TGTGCCGCAGATTACAGGGCCAGCGCCTACGAGCAGTACTTC.